This TCR beta chain appears in the sequencing data of a study of blood T cell repertoires in COVID-19. Study as a whole: Samples came from the United States, Italy and Spain, spanning acute and convalescent COVID-19. The cDNA or gDNA used as material had been derived from T cells, B-cell-depleted T cells, or PBMCs.

Per the authors' pipeline: Estimates of nucleated cell counts were drawn from the amplification of reference gene primers. Profiling relied on immunoSEQ multiplex PCR, and the TCRdb table lists in-frame clones only, not all of them. The V and J calls and clone size are taken from that table; D and trimming were inferred from the DNA. This table has 220,000 or so clones, about 85% appearing once. From germline, CDR1 is MNHNY and CDR2 SVGAGI (reference sequence). V was clipped by 6 bases and J by 2 bases; unmatched bases: 2. This CDR3 is 14 amino acids long. Input material: peripheral blood. The clonotype was recovered from an older woman who had recovered from COVID-19. V is TRBV6-6 and J is TRBJ1-1, with 11 bases lining up with TRBD1. The CDR3 DNA reads as TGTGCCAGCAGCCGGACAGGGGGCAACACTGAAGCTTTCTTT. It is translated as CASSRTGGNTEAFF.